Here is one T cell receptor beta chain with its context. This CDR3 is also generated by other DNA sequences in the sample. Into every PCR, synthetic TCR analog templates were spiked. Sequencing used immunoSEQ multiplex PCR; TCRdb keeps in-frame clones, though not all of them. This table holds roughly 100,000 clones, less than 90% found once. The V gene's germline CDR1 is SGHRS and CDR2 YFSETQ. The CDR3 is made up of 14 amino acids. The germline V and J ends were trimmed by 0 bases and 4 bases, with 8 bases remaining between them. The data were obtained in a study of PD-L1 blockade in urothelial cancer. Overall study context: Patients with male sex and bladder-origin urothelial cancer accounted for about 90% of the 29 enrolled. At 6 weeks and at 3 weeks (second dose) after treatment start, blood was analyzed.

The sample's time point: peripheral blood 6 weeks after treatment start. This clonotype originated in a man between 65 and 85 years old with urothelial cancer. The chain is built from TRBV5-1 and TRBJ1-3; possibly TRBD1 for D (5 bases). The specimen comprised PBMCs, sampled around atezolizumab (anti-PD-L1) treatment. The CDR3 sequence: CASSLAGYGNTIYF. CDR3 sequence (DNA): TGCGCCAGCAGCTTGGCAGGGTACGGAAACACCATATATTTT. Based on the CDR3 plus reference TRBV5-1 and TRBJ1-3, the full variable domain is KAGVTQTPRYLIKTRGQQVTLSCSPISGHRSVSWYQQTPGQGLQFLFEYFSETQRNKGNFPGRFSGRQFSNSRSEMNVSTLELGDSALYLCASSLAGYGNTIYFGEGSWLTVV.